A single T cell receptor (beta chain) is shown here with its context. Since the CDR3 does not end with the conserved phenylalanine or tryptophan, this likely comes from a read error. It is unclear where the CDR3 begins or ends on the DNA, so no DNA is shown, and the CDR3 is as TCRdb lists it. Alpha and beta chains were covered, as first-strand cDNA relied on TRAV- and TRBV-specific primers. The TCRs were subjected to amplification over approximately 19 PCR cycles employing a constant-region primer in conjunction with a V-primer adapter. In TCRdb, the reads were re-called with MiXCR into one record per CDR3 protein. The sample lists some 7,100 distinct CDR3 sequences; around 53% were seen once. This entry is derived from a study of low-dose radiotherapy and immunotherapy resistance in tumors. The origin of this receptor is a human donor with advanced metastatic prostate, ovarian, gallbladder or colorectal cancer (not recorded which). This table probably holds off-target reads from a library built for another chain.

This CDR3 is CASSFPGSRPYS. The V gene is TRBV12-3 or TRBV12-4, the J gene TRBJ2-7; the table names TRBD1, a call not compared with the DNA. Termini included, the CDR3 measures 12 amino acids.